Presented here are 5 T cell receptor beta chains from one specimen sequenced in a study of monozygotic twins with inflammatory bowel disease. From its re-call of the 5' RACE reads, TCRdb lists each CDR3 protein once, without DNA. The specimen's table records 110,000 to 150,000 distinct CDR3 sequences. Material: blood. The receptors originated from a human donor with ulcerative colitis or Crohn's disease, or a healthy co-twin of an affected twin (not recorded which).

The V and J genes are TRBV27 and TRBJ2-5. Germline V lookup: CDR1 MNHEY, CDR2 SMNVEV (reference sequence). The CDR3 consists of 16 residues. The CDR3 is CASSFLKTNLGETQYF.

The chain joins TRBV7-2 to TRBJ1-6; TCRdb names TRBD1, which stays unverified in the absence of DNA. Germline CDR1 is SGHTA and CDR2 is FQGNSA. This CDR3 spans 14 amino acids. CDR3 sequence reads: CASRRTGDNSPLHF.

This chain links TRBV5-6 with TRBJ2-2. Germline V gene sequence: CDR1 SGHDT, CDR2 YYEEEE. This CDR3 has 15 amino acids. The CDR3 spells CASSRRTENTGELFF.

The chain has TRBV11-1 and TRBJ2-1; TCRdb picks TRBD2, but there is no DNA to check that call. Germline V gene lookup returns CDR1 SGHAT and CDR2 FQDESV (reference sequence). The CDR3 is 20 residues long. The CDR3 is CASSLGRGTSGRATYNEQFF.

V and J are TRBV28 and TRBJ1-1. The CDR3 totals 13 residues. Per germline, CDR1 MDHEN and CDR2 SYDVKM. CDR3 loop: CASSIKMNTEAFF.